A selection of T cell receptor beta chains follows, all from one sample in a study of low-dose radiotherapy and immunotherapy resistance in tumors. From the reads, TCRdb called clonotypes with MiXCR, one entry per CDR3 protein. Seen here are roughly 76,000 distinct CDR3 sequences, 15% to 20% observed once, and the top ten hold approximately 6%. Sequencing was performed on PBMCs, taken before treatment. The receptors were sampled from a male donor with prostate cancer. Each CDR3 is given with its conserved first and last residue. Not all rows give a size; the values are once, few, many and, for expanded clones, a class.

V gene	CDR3 length	clone size	CDR3 protein
TRBV3-1	15	many	CASRPSGGSYNEQFF
TRBV11-2	15	many	CASSLVSGGWSEAFF
TRBV3-1	17	many	CASSPHPPGVSYNEQFF
TRBV29-1	16	many	CSVEGRLAGNTDTQYF
TRBV4-1	14	-	CASSIRGSTDTQYF
TRBV19	14	many	CASSRTGAGDEQFF
TRBV29-1	12	many	CSVVLGGYEQYF
TRBV11-1	15	-	CASSFRLADTGELFF
TRBV5-3	14	-	CASSKSISTDTQYF
TRBV15	15	medium-sized	CATSRDPTSTDTQYF
TRBV5-1	15	many	CASRRGTGFDSPLHF
TRBV10-3	13	many	CAIRTSGNDEQFF
TRBV20-1	11	many	CSAREYQTQYF
TRBV9	14	many	CASSVGGSKETQYF
TRBV13	13	-	CASAYSPNYGYTF
TRBV6-2/TRBV6-3	18	many	CASSWRLTGGDRNQPQHF
TRBV19	14	-	CASSAVGGQETQYF
TRBV5-1	15	many	CASNTGTVNAGELFF
TRBV12-3/TRBV12-4	14	-	CASSLVSGAYGYTF
TRBV29-1	19	many	CSVAPLRTGATSINYGYTF
TRBV2	14	medium-sized	CASSLTGAGFKAFF
TRBV28	18	-	CASRHGTGGSKFNQPQHF
TRBV7-8	16	-	CAIVQGADSGANVLTF
TRBV9	12	many	CASSERGYEQFF
TRBV3-1	18	many	CASSSRRSLAGDTDTQYF
TRBV28	15	many	CASSLVSGAAGELFF
TRBV5-1	12	many	CASSNPPAEQFF
TRBV13	17	many	CASSLRTSGPTTDTQYF
TRBV6-5	16	many	CASSYSTGILNNEQFF
TRBV12-3/TRBV12-4	14	many	CASRRTGSDYGYTF
TRBV12-3/TRBV12-4	14	many	CASSGRGALREQYF
TRBV6-2/TRBV6-3	13	many	CASSRSHAVELFF
TRBV6-2/TRBV6-3	15	many	CASSLSGSSTDTQYF
TRBV12-3/TRBV12-4	15	many	CASTGLAGAGDTQYF
TRBV11-1	15	many	CASSFLQQHQDTQYF
TRBV29-1	13	many	CSVEGAGGNGYTF
TRBV12-3/TRBV12-4	14	many	CASSLGGNTGELFF
TRBV6-6	15	many	CASSLDKYSNQPQHF
TRBV14	11	many	CASSQFNEQYF
TRBV5-1	16	few	CASSPGYRGQYNEQFF
TRBV28	15	many	CATGGDRAVGDTQYF
TRBV20-1	15	many	CSARDSGTIQETQYF
TRBV5-1	17	many	CASSLAVDSASSYEQYF
TRBV5-5	14	few	CASSRQRGGETQYF
TRBV5-4	17	many	CASSPGAGAQNTGELFF
TRBV6-2/TRBV6-3	15	many	CASRGAITSTGELFF
TRBV11-1	18	many	CASSGLRPGVLNTGELFF
TRBV30	15	many	CAWSVRGFSGNTIYF
TRBV12-3/TRBV12-4	15	few	CASSLGLVGSYEQYF
TRBV9	17	many	CASSVDGGQGVTSPLHF
TRBV24-1	14	many	CATSDTQGHQPQHF
TRBV29-1	12	medium-sized	CSVQRENYEQYF
TRBV20-1	14	many	CSASLAGSTDTQYF
TRBV6-1	15	many	CASHGLAGAAGELFF
TRBV27	13	many	CASSPRTTGELFF
TRBV3-1	11	many	CASSSTDTQYF
TRBV28	14	-	CASSTLGFERGYTF